These 17 T cell receptor beta chains share one sample of origin, sequenced in a study of cytomegalovirus exposure and HLA in healthy donors. 60 Vbeta and 13 Jbeta primers were used in PCR. Only in-frame clones appear in the TCRdb table, and some are missing; sequencing was by immunoSEQ multiplex PCR. The sample holds some 98,000 clones, roughly a tenth seen once. Sequenced: PBMCs. These receptors all stem from a man aged 50 to 60 in good health and CMV-seropositive.

The chain joins TRBV28 to TRBJ1-2, with TRBD1 matching over 7 bases. After removal of 5 bases from V and 4 bases from J, the junction contained 10 bases not matched to a gene. The CDR3 has 15 residues. Germline CDR1 MDHEN, CDR2 SYDVKM. The CDR3 spells CASSGPGTDLYGYTF. Written as DNA, the CDR3 is TGTGCCAGCAGTGGCCCGGGGACAGACCTCTATGGCTACACCTTC.

The chain employs TRBV10-3 and TRBJ2-1, with 9 bases lining up with TRBD2. J gave up 8 bases and V 3 bases, and 8 bases lay outside the gene matches. Germline V gene sequence: CDR1 ENHRY, CDR2 SYGVKD. CDR3 length: 15 amino acids. CDR3 nucleotide sequence: TGTGCCATCAGTGATTTAGCGGGAGTAGGCGATGAGCAGTTCTTC. Translation: CAISDLAGVGDEQFF.

J is TRBJ2-7 and V is TRBV6-1; the D gene is possibly TRBD1 (5 bases). V shed 3 bases and J shed 0 bases, with 6 bases lying between them. The CDR3 contains 13 residues. Looked up from germline, CDR1 is MNHNS and CDR2 is SASEGT. CDR3 nucleotides: TGTGCCAGCAGTGAGGACAACTCCTACGAGCAGTACTTC. It yields the protein CASSEDNSYEQYF.

The chain has TRBV2 and TRBJ1-1, with D possibly being TRBD1 (6 bases). The CDR3 consists of 14 residues. V dropped 6 bases and J dropped 10 bases, with 21 bases sitting between them. Germline V gene lookup returns CDR1 SNHLY and CDR2 FYNNEI. Here the CDR3 DNA reads TGTGCCAGCAGCACAGGGACCCCAACTTCTTCAGCTTTCTTT. Residues: CASSTGTPTSSAFF.

The table lists this clone with a few counts. This rearrangement joins TRBV6-5 to TRBJ2-2, with D possibly matching TRBD2 (5 bases). This CDR3 has 13 amino acids. From germline, CDR1 is MNHEY and CDR2 SVGAGI. Trimming took 2 bases from V and 7 from J, leaving 8 bases between them. This CDR3 reads CASSYGLNGELFF. The CDR3, as DNA: TGTGCCAGCAGTTACGGACTGAACGGGGAGCTGTTTTTT.

This clone was seen only a few times. CDR3 sequence: CATQGVNEKLFF. The CDR3 coding sequence is TGTGCCACCCAGGGGGTAAATGAAAAACTGTTTTTT. The chain recombines TRBV6-6 with TRBJ1-4; 7 nucleotides line up with TRBD1. This CDR3 region has 12 residues. Germline V gives CDR1 MNHNY, CDR2 SVGAGI (reference sequence). V lost 10 bases and J lost 5; bases outside the gene matches: 4.

This clone was seen a few times. The chain employs TRBV6-6 and TRBJ2-3; possible D gene TRBD2, 6 bases. The V end lost 0 bases, the J end lost 5 bases, and 12 bases lay between the germline ends. The length of the CDR3 is 15 residues. Germline V gene sequence: CDR1 MNHNY, CDR2 SVGAGI (reference sequence). In DNA, the CDR3 is TGTGCCAGCAGTTACTCGACAAAGGGAGGAGATACGCAGTATTTT. It is translated as CASSYSTKGGDTQYF.

The chain joins TRBV28 to TRBJ2-7, with 7 bases lining up with TRBD1. Germline assignment: CDR1 MDHEN and CDR2 SYDVKM. The V gene end was trimmed by 4 bases and the J gene end by 0 bases; junction bases not matched to a gene: 6. The CDR3 totals 15 residues. Here the CDR3 reads CASSYPGGPSYEQYF. CDR3 nucleotides: TGTGCCAGCAGTTACCCAGGGGGTCCCTCCTACGAGCAGTACTTC. Complete variable domain (other parts from reference TRBV28 and TRBJ2-7): DVKVTQSSRYLVKRTGEKVFLECVQDMDHENMFWYRQDPGLGLRLIYFSYDVKMKEKGDIPEGYSVSREKKERFSLILESASTNQTSMYLCASSYPGGPSYEQYFGPGTRLTVT.

This clone came up a few times. This chain connects TRBV7-6 to TRBJ1-5, with D possibly being TRBD1 (5 bases). This CDR3 contains 16 residues. Per the germline V gene, CDR1 is SGHVS and CDR2 is FNYEAQ. The germline V and J ends were trimmed by 5 bases and 4 bases, with 18 bases remaining between them. The CDR3 bases are TGTGCCAGCAGCCCAGAGGCCGGAGGGGCGAATCAGCCCCAGCATTTT. Translated, it gives CASSPEAGGANQPQHF.

This clone has only a few counts. The chain is built from TRBV30 and TRBJ1-2; TRBD1 matches at 8 bases. J lost 7 bases, V lost 8 bases, and 9 bases had no gene match. Germline-derived CDR1 and CDR2 are GTSNPN and SVGIG (reference sequence). The CDR3 consists of 12 residues. CDR3 loop: CAGRTGMTGYTF. The CDR3 coding sequence is TGTGCCGGACGGACAGGGATGACTGGCTACACCTTC.

This clone was observed a few times. This rearrangement joins TRBV15 to TRBJ2-1; 9 bases agree with TRBD2. Germline trimming cut 0 bases from V and 8 bases from J; bases unmatched to any gene: 5. The CDR3 contains 15 residues. CDR1 LNHNV and CDR2 YYDKDF come from the germline V gene (reference sequence). DNA of the CDR3: TGTGCCACCAGCAGAGATAGCGGGAGATATGATGAGCAGTTCTTC. Protein: CATSRDSGRYDEQFF.

CDR3 residues: CASSMTGGRAGANVLTF. CDR3 sequence (DNA): TGTGCCAGTAGTATGACAGGGGGTCGGGCTGGGGCCAACGTCCTGACTTTC. J is TRBJ2-6 and V is TRBV19; 9 positions agree with TRBD1. This CDR3 is 17 amino acids long. CDR1 and CDR2 (germline): LNHDA, SQIVND (reference sequence). J gave up 2 bases and V 3 bases, and 5 bases lay outside the gene matches.

The J gene is TRBJ2-1, the V gene TRBV19; the D gene is possibly TRBD1 (5 bases). The V gene lost 6 bases and the J gene lost 2 bases, with 14 bases spanning the gap. This CDR3 is built from 15 residues. CDR1 LNHDA and CDR2 SQIVND come from the germline V gene (reference sequence). The CDR3 spells CASSLSDKPYNEQFF. The CDR3 DNA follows: TGTGCCAGTAGCCTATCGGACAAACCCTACAATGAGCAGTTCTTC.

The V and J genes are TRBV5-1 and TRBJ2-5, with a possible D match to TRBD2 (6 bases). Germline V gives CDR1 SGHRS, CDR2 YFSETQ. The V end was cut by 0 bases, the J end by 5 bases, with 14 bases between. CDR3 length equals 15 residues. CDR3 amino acids: CASSLAGTSGETQYF. CDR3 nucleotide sequence: TGCGCCAGCAGCTTGGCCGGGACTTCGGGGGAGACCCAGTACTTC.

The gene calls are TRBV4-1 and TRBJ1-1; the D gene is possibly TRBD1 (5 bases). Per germline, CDR1 MGHRA and CDR2 YSYEKL. V lost 3 bases, J lost 0 bases, and 5 bases lay in between. The CDR3 is 13 residues long. The CDR3 DNA reads as TGCGCCAGCAGCCAGACAGTGAACACTGAAGCTTTCTTT. The encoded protein is CASSQTVNTEAFF.

This clone was detected only a few times. This rearrangement joins TRBV6-1 to TRBJ1-5; 7 bases line up with TRBD1. The CDR3 has 15 residues. Germline V gene lookup returns CDR1 MNHNS and CDR2 SASEGT. J lost 0 bases, V lost 4 bases, and 3 bases had no gene match. The CDR3 DNA sequence: TGTGCCAGCAGTGGACGACAGGGTAGCAATCAGCCCCAGCATTTT. It codes for CASSGRQGSNQPQHF.

This clone was recorded a few times. This chain uses TRBV28 with TRBJ2-3; 9 bases match TRBD2. Germline trimming cut 9 bases from V and 3 bases from J; bases unmatched to any gene: 16. CDR3 length: 17 residues. The germline V gene has CDR1 MDHEN and CDR2 SYDVKM. CDR3 loop: CARTPTQLAGPTDTQYF. CDR3 DNA sequence: TGTGCCAGGACTCCTACCCAACTAGCGGGCCCTACAGATACGCAGTATTTT.